Listed here are 10 T cell receptor beta chains from one sample, sequenced in a study of regulatory T cells in long-lasting Graves disease. Time point meaning: persistent/refractory GD, antithyroid drugs over 5 years with positive TRAb. Following extraction of RNA from PBMCs, that RNA was used to make the TCR library. Arm-PCR with iRepertoire HTBI primers amplified the CDR3 regions for these TCR beta libraries. TCRdb fed the multiplex PCR reads into MiXCR, producing one record per CDR3 protein. Found here are nearly 350,000 distinct CDR3 sequences, less than 20% of them singletons; the top ten hold 25% to 35%. The specimen was peripheral blood mononuclear cells (PBMCs), collected when the disease was refractory, from a patient treated with antithyroid drugs. The source of these receptors is a female donor with Graves disease.

There are many counts of this clonotype. The J gene is TRBJ1-1, the V gene TRBV7-2, with TRBD1 as a possible D gene (5 bases). This CDR3 contains 13 residues. The V gene's germline CDR1 is SGHTA and CDR2 FQGNSA. Trimming pared 6 bases from V and 5 bases from J, leaving 13 bases between. The CDR3 spells CASRTTGGTEAFF. The CDR3 region has the DNA TGTGCCAGCAGAACGACTGGGGGGACTGAAGCTTTCTTT. The whole variable domain, filled in from reference TRBV7-2 and TRBJ1-1, reads GAGVSQSPSNKVTEKGKDVELRCDPISGHTALYWYRQSLGQGLEFLIYFQGNSAPDKSGLPSDRFSAERTGGSVSTLTIQRTQQEDSAVYLCASRTTGGTEAFFGQGTRLTVV.

The chain combines TRBV19 with TRBJ2-5; a weak D match, TRBD1 (5 bases). Germline V gene lookup returns CDR1 LNHDA and CDR2 SQIVND (reference sequence). V shed 3 bases and J shed 1 base, with 9 bases lying between them. This CDR3 is built from 14 residues. DNA of the CDR3: TGTGCCAGTAGTATTGAAGGGGCCCAAGAGACCCAGTACTTC. It translates to CASSIEGAQETQYF. The full variable domain, in which reference TRBV19 and TRBJ2-5 provide the parts outside the CDR3, is DGGITQSPKYLFRKEGQNVTLSCEQNLNHDAMYWYRQDPGQGLRLIYYSQIVNDFQKGDIAEGYSVSREKKESFPLTVTSAQKNPTAFYLCASSIEGAQETQYFGPGTRLLVL.

V gene TRBV5-1 combines with J gene TRBJ2-3, with a weak D call TRBD1 (5 bases). V was clipped by 4 bases and J by 6 bases, with 9 bases between them. Germline-derived CDR1 and CDR2 are SGHRS and YFSETQ. The CDR3 consists of 12 residues. This CDR3 reads CASSPKGDTQYF. CDR3 DNA sequence: TGCGCCAGCAGCCCAAAGGGGGATACGCAGTATTTT.

There are a few counts of this clonotype. The genes are TRBV29-1 and TRBJ1-1; D not resolved. CDR1 is SQVTM, CDR2 ANQGSEA, per germline. V was cut by 2 bases and J by 10 bases, with 11 bases left in between. CDR3 length: 11 amino acids. The CDR3: CSVENVMGAFF. In DNA form, the CDR3 reads TGCAGCGTTGAAAATGTAATGGGAGCTTTCTTT.

This clonotype turned up a few times. The chain combines TRBV11-2 with TRBJ2-3; no firm D call. The germline V gene encodes CDR1 SGHAT and CDR2 FQNNGV. The CDR3 contains 13 residues. Between the trimmed V and J ends, which lost 4 bases and 6 bases, there was a span of 11 bases. CDR3 coding DNA: TGTGCCAGCAGCTCCTTCGCTGGGGATACGCAGTATTTT. This codes for CASSSFAGDTQYF.

The sample holds many counts of this clonotype. The rearrangement uses TRBV12-3 or TRBV12-4 and TRBJ1-1, with TRBD1 matching over 7 bases. After removal of 5 bases from V and 0 bases from J, the junction contained 6 bases not matched to a gene. The CDR3 loop spans 15 amino acids. The CDR3 loop reads CASSTEGTVNTEAFF. The CDR3 region has the DNA TGTGCCAGCAGTACAGAGGGGACAGTGAACACTGAAGCTTTCTTT.

About this clonotype itself: This may arise from a read error, as a much more abundant clone is one base away. The chain links TRBV6-1 to TRBJ1-2, with unresolved D. The CDR3 totals 15 residues. Per germline, CDR1 MNHNS and CDR2 SASEGT. The CDR3 nucleotides are TGTGCCAGCAGCCAATGGACCGCTGGACCCTATGGCTACGCCTTC. Encoded protein: CASSQWTAGPYGYAF.

The chain recombines TRBV7-2 with TRBJ2-1, with no clear D. Deletions cut 2 bases from V and 3 bases from J, with 8 bases between. Germline V lookup: CDR1 SGHTA, CDR2 FQGNSA. The CDR3 length is 14 residues. CDR3 in amino acids: CASSLSGYYNEQFF. The CDR3 DNA is TGTGCCAGCAGCTTAAGTGGCTACTACAATGAGCAGTTCTTC. Full variable domain (rest looked up from reference TRBV7-2 and TRBJ2-1): GAGVSQSPSNKVTEKGKDVELRCDPISGHTALYWYRQSLGQGLEFLIYFQGNSAPDKSGLPSDRFSAERTGGSVSTLTIQRTQQEDSAVYLCASSLSGYYNEQFFGPGTRLTVL.

This chain links TRBV7-3 with TRBJ1-1, with a possible D match to TRBD1 (6 bases). Germline values: CDR1 SGHTA, CDR2 FQGTGA. There are 15 residues in the CDR3. Trimming removed 5 bases from V and 4 bases from J, with 17 bases in between. CDR3 sequence (DNA): TGTGCCAGCAGCCCCTGGGGGGGCGCGGGCACTGAAGCTTTCTTT. Its protein product is CASSPWGGAGTEAFF.

This clonotype was observed many times. The chain joins TRBV6-1 to TRBJ2-5; 12 positions agree with TRBD2. The V gene's germline CDR1 is MNHNS and CDR2 SASEGT. The CDR3 covers 15 residues. V lost 7 bases, J lost 5 bases, and 8 bases stayed unmatched. The chain's CDR3 is CASNPSGRARETQYF. The CDR3 nucleotides are TGTGCCAGCAATCCTAGCGGGAGGGCCAGGGAGACCCAGTACTTC.